These T cell receptor beta chains were read from a single sample in a study of blood T cells in healthy people across ages. TCRdb re-called the 5' RACE reads through MiXCR, storing one row per CDR3 protein. The sample has over 600,000 distinct CDR3 sequences, roughly 41% seen once. The sequenced sample consisted of blood. All receptors come from an elderly man in good health. The CDR3 runs from the conserved cysteine through the conserved F or W. A D gene is named only where the DNA matches it firmly. Rows give clone size only sometimes, using once, few, many, or a class for an expanded clone.

TRBV5-1	TRBJ1-6	TRBD1	NA	CASSWTGGSYNSPLHF	TGCGCCAGCAGCTGGACAGGGGGCTCCTATAATTCACCCCTCCACTTT
TRBV9	TRBJ2-1	TRBD2	few	CASSVALRESGNEQFF	TGTGCCAGCAGCGTAGCGCTGCGGGAGTCGGGCAATGAGCAGTTCTTC
TRBV7-9	TRBJ2-7	NA	NA	CASSPWRTEPYEQYF	TGTGCCAGCAGCCCCTGGAGGACAGAGCCCTACGAGCAGTACTTC
TRBV5-1	TRBJ1-2	TRBD1	NA	CASTRDSLGYTF	TGCGCCAGCACCAGGGACAGTTTAGGCTACACCTTC
TRBV29-1	TRBJ2-3	TRBD1	few	CSGRTGGDGTDTQYF	TGCAGCGGCCGGACAGGGGGCGATGGCACAGATACGCAGTATTTT
TRBV20-1	TRBJ1-2	NA	NA	CSAGPSGVDGYTF	TGCAGTGCTGGCCCATCAGGGGTAGACGGCTACACCTTC
TRBV6-2/TRBV6-3	TRBJ2-1	NA	NA	CASSAQGGNEQFF	TGTGCCAGCAGTGCTCAAGGGGGGAATGAGCAGTTCTTC
TRBV20-1	TRBJ1-2	TRBD1	NA	CSASLPGGNYGYTF	TGCAGTGCTAGTCTCCCAGGGGGCAACTATGGCTACACCTTC
TRBV20-1	TRBJ1-6	NA	NA	CSATSGTENSPLHF	TGCAGTGCAACCTCCGGGACCGAAAATTCACCCCTCCACTTT
TRBV7-2	TRBJ1-1	NA	NA	CASSLGQRSTEAFF	TGTGCCAGCAGCTTAGGACAGAGGAGCACTGAAGCTTTCTTT
TRBV3-1	TRBJ2-3	TRBD2	NA	CASSQPGLAGDPQGTQYF	TGTGCCAGCAGCCAGCCGGGACTAGCGGGAGACCCCCAGGGTACGCAGTATTTT
TRBV5-1	TRBJ2-3	NA	few	CASSLVGASTDTQYF	TGCGCCAGCAGCTTGGTTGGAGCCAGCACAGATACGCAGTATTTT
TRBV7-2	TRBJ1-5	NA	NA	CASSPWGEGTQPQHF	TGTGCCAGCAGCCCCTGGGGGGAGGGGACCCAGCCCCAGCATTTT
TRBV5-1	TRBJ2-7	TRBD2	many	CASSLGPSGGSYEQYF	TGCGCCAGCAGTCTGGGTCCTAGCGGCGGTTCCTACGAGCAGTACTTC
TRBV6-2/TRBV6-3	TRBJ2-1	TRBD1	NA	CAISTGGYNEQFF	TGTGCCATCTCGACAGGGGGCTACAATGAGCAGTTCTTC
TRBV24-1	TRBJ2-5	TRBD1	NA	CATSDRQGIRETQYF	TGTGCCACCAGTGATCGACAGGGTATAAGGGAGACCCAGTACTTC
TRBV5-5	TRBJ2-7	TRBD1	NA	CASSLKTGVYNEQYF	TGTGCCAGCAGCTTGAAGACAGGGGTATACAATGAGCAGTACTTC
TRBV7-2	TRBJ2-1	NA	NA	CASSSSSYHNEQFF	TGTGCCAGCAGTAGCTCATCTTACCACAATGAGCAGTTCTTC
TRBV6-2/TRBV6-3	TRBJ2-5	TRBD2	many	CASSYGQLAAQETQYF	TGTGCCAGCAGTTACGGTCAGCTAGCGGCTCAAGAGACCCAGTACTTC
TRBV20-1	TRBJ1-5	NA	NA	CSAPEGGGEGHQPQHF	TGCAGTGCCCCCGAGGGTGGCGGGGAAGGTCATCAGCCCCAGCATTTT